The 8 T cell receptor beta chains reported below all come from one sample, sequenced in a study of cytomegalovirus exposure and HLA in healthy donors. The PCR used 60 Vbeta and 13 Jbeta primers. The data were produced by immunoSEQ multiplex PCR, yet TCRdb's version contains in-frame clones alone and is incomplete. The sample has 150,000 to 200,000 clones; roughly 84% are singletons. Sequencing was carried out using PBMCs. The receptor set was obtained from a girl under three years old in good health and CMV-seronegative.

Details on this clone: Additional DNA sequences in this sample encode the identical CDR3. V and J are TRBV9 and TRBJ2-2; D is unclear. The CDR3 has 16 residues. The ends were cut back, 0 bases at V and 0 bases at J, with 9 bases in the middle. The germline V gene has CDR1 SGDLS and CDR2 YYNGEE. The CDR3 region is CASSVGLAANTGELFF. DNA for the CDR3: TGTGCCAGCAGCGTAGGGTTAGCCGCGAACACCGGGGAGCTGTTTTTT.

The chain is built from TRBV7-2 and TRBJ2-5; TRBD2 is a possible D gene (6 bases). Germline CDR1 is SGHTA and CDR2 is FQGNSA. V gave up 5 bases and J gave up 4 bases, with 14 bases separating them. The CDR3 runs 14 residues. CDR3 amino acids: CASSPQRETETQYF. Here the CDR3 DNA reads TGTGCCAGCAGCCCCCAACGGGAGACAGAGACCCAGTACTTC.

The genes are TRBV7-2 and TRBJ2-2; 12 bases map to TRBD2. CDR1 and CDR2 (germline): SGHTA, FQGNSA. After removal of 4 bases from V and 2 bases from J, the junction contained 2 bases not matched to a gene. This CDR3 comprises 16 residues. The CDR3 DNA is TGTGCCAGCAGCTCAGGACTAGCGGGAAACACCGGGGAGCTGTTTTTT. Translated, it gives CASSSGLAGNTGELFF.

This chain links TRBV5-8 with TRBJ2-7; 10 bases are a match to TRBD2. Germline V gene lookup returns CDR1 SGHTS and CDR2 YDEGEE. V shed 4 bases, J shed 3 bases, and the junction held 7 bases outside the gene matches. This CDR3 has 15 residues. DNA for the CDR3: TGTGCCAGCAGCCCACTAGCGGGAAGGCGCTACGAGCAGTACTTC. Translating it yields CASSPLAGRRYEQYF.

This chain links TRBV7-8 with TRBJ2-1; 9 bases are shared with TRBD1. Germline V lookup: CDR1 SGHVS, CDR2 FQNEAQ. V gave up 1 base and J gave up 9 bases; unmatched junction bases: 10. The CDR3 is made up of 16 amino acids. CDR3 protein: CASSLGLGGQGVEQFF. CDR3 in DNA: TGTGCCAGCAGCTTAGGTCTCGGGGGACAGGGAGTTGAGCAGTTCTTC.

The chain has TRBV5-6 and TRBJ1-1; D is uncertain. Germline assignment: CDR1 SGHDT and CDR2 YYEEEE. The CDR3 is 13 residues long. V lost 3 bases and J lost 1, with 7 bases in between. The CDR3 DNA reads TGTGCCAGCAGCTGGGAGGCGAACACTGAAGCTTTCTTT. Translating it yields CASSWEANTEAFF. Based on the CDR3 plus reference TRBV5-6 and TRBJ1-1, the full variable domain is DAGVTQSPTHLIKTRGQQVTLRCSPKSGHDTVSWYQQALGQGPQFIFQYYEEEERQRGNFPDRFSGHQFPNYSSELNVNALLLGDSALYLCASSWEANTEAFFGQGTRLTVV.

The chain links TRBV29-1 to TRBJ2-3; maybe TRBD1 (6 bases). This CDR3 is 13 amino acids long. V lost 4 bases and J lost 0, with 8 bases in between. Germline assignment: CDR1 SQVTM and CDR2 ANQGSEA. Written as DNA, the CDR3 is TGCAGCGTTGGGACAGCTAGCACAGATACGCAGTATTTT. This sequence encodes CSVGTASTDTQYF.

The V and J genes are TRBV30 and TRBJ2-5; a possible D gene is TRBD2 (5 bases). TRBJ2-7 matches the DNA end more closely, so the J call is doubtful. Germline V gene data show CDR1 as GTSNPN and CDR2 as SVGIG (reference sequence). The CDR3 is 11 residues long. In DNA form, the CDR3 reads TGTGCCTCGGACTGGGGTTACGAGCAGTACTTC. This encodes CASDWGYEQYF.